The 23 T cell receptor beta chains below were found in one sample sequenced in a study of CD8+ T cells in alopecia areata. cDNA serving as the sequencing template came from extracted, reverse transcribed RNA. Assay: immunoSEQ multiplex PCR; the TCRdb copy retains only in-frame clones and omits some. The sample includes around 120,000 clones, roughly two fifths of them seen just once. Material for sequencing was CD4+ T cells sorted from blood. Every receptor here comes from a human donor with alopecia areata.

The V and J genes are TRBV18 and TRBJ2-6; the D is unclear. In germline, CDR1 is KGHSH, CDR2 LQKENI. The CDR3 is made up of 17 amino acids. With 3 bases removed from V and 1 base from J, the gap between germline ends came to 13 bases. In DNA form, the CDR3 reads TGTGCCAGCTCACCGATGGACCTTAGATCTGGGGCCAACGTCCTGACTTTC. Amino acid sequence: CASSPMDLRSGANVLTF. Looking up the rest from reference TRBV18 and TRBJ2-6 gives the full variable domain: NAGVMQNPRHLVRRRGQEARLRCSPMKGHSHVYWYRQLPEEGLKFMVYLQKENIIDESGMPKERFSAEFPKEGPSILRIQQVVRGDSAAYFCASSPMDLRSGANVLTFGAGSRLTVL.

The chain is built from TRBV29-1 and TRBJ2-1; D may be TRBD2 (6 bases). The CDR3 totals 16 residues. Germline V gives CDR1 SQVTM, CDR2 ANQGSEA. The CDR3 loop is CLNLGPRENRHNEQFF. DNA for the CDR3: TGCCTAAATTTGGGGCCGCGGGAAAACCGGCACAATGAGCAGTTCTTC.

This sequence joins TRBV9 and TRBJ1-1; D is unclear. The CDR3 extends over 15 amino acids. V dropped 3 bases and J dropped 0 bases, with 12 bases sitting between them. CDR1 SGDLS and CDR2 YYNGEE come from the germline V gene. CDR3 sequence (DNA): TGTGCCAGCAGCGGCGGACGGGGATTGAACACTGAAGCTTTCTTT. Translating it yields CASSGGRGLNTEAFF.

V is TRBV10-3 and J is TRBJ2-7, with TRBD2 matching over 8 bases. V was clipped by 0 bases and J by 5 bases; unmatched bases: 3. The CDR3 has 14 residues. Germline CDR1 ENHRY, CDR2 SYGVKD. Here the CDR3 reads CAISESLAGHEQYF. CDR3 bases: TGTGCCATCAGTGAGTCCCTAGCGGGCCACGAGCAGTACTTC.

The chain carries TRBV11-3 and TRBJ2-1; a possible D gene is TRBD2 (6 bases). The CDR3 is 14 amino acids. Germline values: CDR1 SGHNT, CDR2 YENEEA. Trimming took off 0 bases at V and 9 bases at J, with 12 bases between the two ends. CDR3 nucleotide sequence: TGTGCCAGCAGCTTAGATCGGCGGGGTAGTGAGCAGTTCTTC. Its translation: CASSLDRRGSEQFF. Filled out from reference TRBV11-3 and TRBJ2-1, the complete variable domain reads EAGVVQSPRYKIIEKKQPVAFWCNPISGHNTLYWYLQNLGQGPELLIRYENEEAVDDSQLPKDRFSAERLKGVDSTLKIQPAELGDSAVYLCASSLDRRGSEQFFGPGTRLTVL.

This clone was detected a few times. The chain links TRBV7-2 to TRBJ2-7; D ambiguous. CDR1 is SGHTA, CDR2 FQGNSA, per germline. This CDR3 spans 14 amino acids. Deletions cut 4 bases from V and 3 bases from J, with 13 bases between. The CDR3 sequence: CASSYGSWSYEQYF. CDR3 sequence (DNA): TGTGCCAGCAGCTACGGATCCTGGAGCTACGAGCAGTACTTC.

This clone was found a few times. The chain has TRBV30 and TRBJ2-7; possibly TRBD2 for D (5 bases). The CDR3 totals 14 residues. Trimming took off 6 bases at V and 3 bases at J, with 18 bases between the two ends. The germline V gene has CDR1 GTSNPN and CDR2 SVGIG (reference sequence). The CDR3 loop reads CACRPSLRDYEQYF. For the CDR3, the DNA is TGTGCCTGCCGCCCGAGCCTGAGGGACTACGAGCAGTACTTC.

For this clone: It is unclear where the CDR3 begins or ends on the DNA, so no DNA is shown, and the CDR3 is as TCRdb lists it. The chain recombines TRBV9 with TRBJ1-1. The CDR3 spans 14 residues, counting both ends. Germline V gene sequence: CDR1 SGDLS, CDR2 YYNGEE. CDR3 loop: CASSVLGMGTEAFF.

The V gene is TRBV4-3, the J gene TRBJ2-7, with D possibly matching TRBD1 (5 bases). Trimming removed 4 bases from V and 3 bases from J, with 16 bases in between. In germline, CDR1 is LGHNA, CDR2 YSLEER. This CDR3 spans 15 amino acids. CDR3 loop: CASSPGQGPFYEQYF. The CDR3 DNA reads as TGCGCCAGCAGCCCCGGGCAGGGCCCCTTCTACGAGCAGTACTTC.

V and J are TRBV29-1 and TRBJ1-1; D is possibly TRBD1 (5 bases). The CDR3 consists of 14 residues. Trimming shortened V by 3 bases and J by 7 bases, and 18 bases separated the two germline ends. Germline V gene lookup returns CDR1 SQVTM and CDR2 ANQGSEA. In DNA form, the CDR3 reads TGCAGCGTTGAGGTCTGGCAGGGAGTAGGTGAAGCTTTCTTT. It yields the protein CSVEVWQGVGEAFF. Complete variable domain (other parts from reference TRBV29-1 and TRBJ1-1): SAVISQKPSRDICQRGTSLTIQCQVDSQVTMMFWYRQQPGQSLTLIATANQGSEATYESGFVIDKFPISRPNLTFSTLTVSNMSPEDSSIYLCSVEVWQGVGEAFFGQGTRLTVV.

The DNA for the CDR3 is TGTGCCTGGAGTTCAAAGACTAGCGGGAGGGCCTACAATGAGCAGTTCTTC. This codes for CAWSSKTSGRAYNEQFF. The chain is built from TRBV30 and TRBJ2-1; 14 bases match TRBD2. V shed 2 bases and J 2 bases; nucleotides not matched to a gene: 5. Germline CDR1 GTSNPN, CDR2 SVGIG (reference sequence). This CDR3 has 17 amino acids.

In nucleotides, the CDR3 is TGCGCCAGCAGCCAAGGGCCGGGCACAGATACGCAGTATTTT. Translating gives CASSQGPGTDTQYF. The rearrangement uses TRBV4-3 and TRBJ2-3; D gene uncertain. The CDR3 has 14 residues. Germline CDR1 reads LGHNA; CDR2 reads YSLEER. V was clipped by 1 base and J by 1 base, with 6 bases between them.

This clone came up a few times. The gene calls are TRBV29-1 and TRBJ1-1; D is ambiguous. The CDR3 runs 11 residues. Deletions cut 4 bases from V and 2 bases from J, with 5 bases between. The germline gives CDR1 SQVTM, CDR2 ANQGSEA. DNA for the CDR3: TGCAGCGTTGTGGATAACACTGAAGCTTTCTTT. It translates to CSVVDNTEAFF.

The V call is TRBV28, the J call TRBJ2-5; 9 bases are a match to TRBD1. The trim removed 5 bases at V and 6 bases at J, leaving 7 bases unmatched. There are 14 residues in the CDR3. Germline lookup yields CDR1 MDHEN and CDR2 SYDVKM. CDR3 nucleotides: TGTGCCAGCAGTGAACGGACAGGGGCCAAGACCCAGTACTTC. It yields the protein CASSERTGAKTQYF. The full variable domain, its missing parts supplied by reference TRBV28 and TRBJ2-5, is DVKVTQSSRYLVKRTGEKVFLECVQDMDHENMFWYRQDPGLGLRLIYFSYDVKMKEKGDIPEGYSVSREKKERFSLILESASTNQTSMYLCASSERTGAKTQYFGPGTRLLVL.

The V call is TRBV28, the J call TRBJ1-2; D is ambiguous. Germline CDR1 is MDHEN and CDR2 is SYDVKM. CDR3 length: 15 residues. Trimming left V 2 bases short and J 7 bases short, with 17 bases between. CDR3: CASSLGPVVGAGYTF. The CDR3 DNA reads TGTGCCAGCAGTTTAGGGCCCGTCGTGGGTGCTGGCTACACCTTC.

The V gene is TRBV9, the J gene TRBJ2-3, with D perhaps matching TRBD2 (6 bases). V was shortened by 2 bases and J by 8 bases, with 6 bases between the two germline ends. The V gene's germline CDR1 is SGDLS and CDR2 YYNGEE. The CDR3 has 11 amino acids. The CDR3 DNA reads as TGTGCCAGCAGCGTGGAGGGTACGCAGTATTTT. Encoded protein: CASSVEGTQYF.

This clone was counted between two and nine times. This chain uses TRBV7-2 with TRBJ1-5; the D is unclear. Germline V gene data show CDR1 as SGHTA and CDR2 as FQGNSA. Trimming removed 5 bases from V and 4 bases from J, with 18 bases in between. This CDR3 spans 16 amino acids. CDR3: CASSVPYREPNQPQHF. CDR3 in DNA: TGTGCCAGCAGCGTACCTTACCGGGAGCCGAATCAGCCCCAGCATTTT.

The chain is built from TRBV5-4 and TRBJ2-5; D gene uncertain. The CDR3 has 14 amino acids. Germline lookup yields CDR1 SGHNT and CDR2 YYREEE (reference sequence). V was shortened by 3 bases and J by 1 base, with 10 bases between the two germline ends. CDR3 region: CASSWDQIQETQYF. CDR3 nucleotides: TGTGCCAGCAGCTGGGATCAAATCCAAGAGACCCAGTACTTC.

The gene calls are TRBV10-2 and TRBJ2-5; D not certain. Germline CDR1 WSHSY, CDR2 SAAADI. Between the trimmed V and J ends, which lost 6 bases and 0 bases, there was a span of 8 bases. The CDR3 length is 13 residues. Here the CDR3 reads CASSTAYQETQYF. CDR3 sequence (DNA): TGCGCCAGCAGCACAGCGTACCAAGAGACCCAGTACTTC.

This clone was detected only a few times. The genes are TRBV28 and TRBJ2-7, with TRBD1 matching 9 bases. This CDR3 has 15 residues. Trimming took 4 bases from V and 1 from J; bases not matched to a gene: 5. Germline V gene data show CDR1 as MDHEN and CDR2 as SYDVKM. The CDR3 DNA is TGTGCCAGCAGTTCTCCGGGACAGGGTTCCTACGAGCAGTACTTC. It translates to CASSSPGQGSYEQYF.

The genes are TRBV7-9 and TRBJ2-3, with no clear D. CDR3 length: 13 amino acids. Germline CDR1 and CDR2: SEHNR and FQNEAQ (reference sequence). V shed 8 bases and J shed 0 bases, with 9 bases lying between them. CDR3 protein: CASRSESTDTQYF. The CDR3 coding sequence is TGTGCCAGCCGGTCGGAGAGCACAGATACGCAGTATTTT.

This CDR3 is CSVRTSGSGNEQFF. CDR3 sequence (DNA): TGCAGCGTTAGAACTAGCGGGAGTGGCAATGAGCAGTTCTTC. The chain joins TRBV29-1 to TRBJ2-1; 11 positions agree with TRBD2. The CDR3 length is 14 residues. V lost 5 bases and J lost 6; bases outside the gene matches: 6. Germline CDR1 reads SQVTM; CDR2 reads ANQGSEA.

This clone has just a few counts. The CDR3 protein is CASSLGTNSPLHF. The CDR3 DNA reads as TGTGCCAGCAGCTTAGGGACTAATTCACCCCTCCACTTT. The chain couples TRBV11-2 to TRBJ1-6; D is uncertain. V gave up 1 base and J gave up 6 bases, with 4 bases separating them. Germline assignment: CDR1 SGHAT and CDR2 FQNNGV. This CDR3 is 13 amino acids long.